This T cell receptor (beta chain) was found in a study of technical replicates of blood from several donors. Sequenced by immunoSEQ multiplex PCR; TCRdb stores in-frame clones only, minus some. The table lists about 100,000 clones, 96% of them singletons. This CDR3 has 13 residues. The V end was cut by 4 bases, the J end by 6 bases, with 12 bases between. Germline lookup yields CDR1 MNHEY and CDR2 SVGAGI. This clonotype was obtained from a human donor in good health. Sequenced input: T cells isolated from PBMCs. The chain carries TRBV6-5 and TRBJ1-2; possibly TRBD1 for D (6 bases). CDR3 in amino acids: CASSLQGSDGYTF. For the CDR3, the DNA is TGTGCCAGCAGTTTACAGGGAAGTGATGGCTACACCTTC.